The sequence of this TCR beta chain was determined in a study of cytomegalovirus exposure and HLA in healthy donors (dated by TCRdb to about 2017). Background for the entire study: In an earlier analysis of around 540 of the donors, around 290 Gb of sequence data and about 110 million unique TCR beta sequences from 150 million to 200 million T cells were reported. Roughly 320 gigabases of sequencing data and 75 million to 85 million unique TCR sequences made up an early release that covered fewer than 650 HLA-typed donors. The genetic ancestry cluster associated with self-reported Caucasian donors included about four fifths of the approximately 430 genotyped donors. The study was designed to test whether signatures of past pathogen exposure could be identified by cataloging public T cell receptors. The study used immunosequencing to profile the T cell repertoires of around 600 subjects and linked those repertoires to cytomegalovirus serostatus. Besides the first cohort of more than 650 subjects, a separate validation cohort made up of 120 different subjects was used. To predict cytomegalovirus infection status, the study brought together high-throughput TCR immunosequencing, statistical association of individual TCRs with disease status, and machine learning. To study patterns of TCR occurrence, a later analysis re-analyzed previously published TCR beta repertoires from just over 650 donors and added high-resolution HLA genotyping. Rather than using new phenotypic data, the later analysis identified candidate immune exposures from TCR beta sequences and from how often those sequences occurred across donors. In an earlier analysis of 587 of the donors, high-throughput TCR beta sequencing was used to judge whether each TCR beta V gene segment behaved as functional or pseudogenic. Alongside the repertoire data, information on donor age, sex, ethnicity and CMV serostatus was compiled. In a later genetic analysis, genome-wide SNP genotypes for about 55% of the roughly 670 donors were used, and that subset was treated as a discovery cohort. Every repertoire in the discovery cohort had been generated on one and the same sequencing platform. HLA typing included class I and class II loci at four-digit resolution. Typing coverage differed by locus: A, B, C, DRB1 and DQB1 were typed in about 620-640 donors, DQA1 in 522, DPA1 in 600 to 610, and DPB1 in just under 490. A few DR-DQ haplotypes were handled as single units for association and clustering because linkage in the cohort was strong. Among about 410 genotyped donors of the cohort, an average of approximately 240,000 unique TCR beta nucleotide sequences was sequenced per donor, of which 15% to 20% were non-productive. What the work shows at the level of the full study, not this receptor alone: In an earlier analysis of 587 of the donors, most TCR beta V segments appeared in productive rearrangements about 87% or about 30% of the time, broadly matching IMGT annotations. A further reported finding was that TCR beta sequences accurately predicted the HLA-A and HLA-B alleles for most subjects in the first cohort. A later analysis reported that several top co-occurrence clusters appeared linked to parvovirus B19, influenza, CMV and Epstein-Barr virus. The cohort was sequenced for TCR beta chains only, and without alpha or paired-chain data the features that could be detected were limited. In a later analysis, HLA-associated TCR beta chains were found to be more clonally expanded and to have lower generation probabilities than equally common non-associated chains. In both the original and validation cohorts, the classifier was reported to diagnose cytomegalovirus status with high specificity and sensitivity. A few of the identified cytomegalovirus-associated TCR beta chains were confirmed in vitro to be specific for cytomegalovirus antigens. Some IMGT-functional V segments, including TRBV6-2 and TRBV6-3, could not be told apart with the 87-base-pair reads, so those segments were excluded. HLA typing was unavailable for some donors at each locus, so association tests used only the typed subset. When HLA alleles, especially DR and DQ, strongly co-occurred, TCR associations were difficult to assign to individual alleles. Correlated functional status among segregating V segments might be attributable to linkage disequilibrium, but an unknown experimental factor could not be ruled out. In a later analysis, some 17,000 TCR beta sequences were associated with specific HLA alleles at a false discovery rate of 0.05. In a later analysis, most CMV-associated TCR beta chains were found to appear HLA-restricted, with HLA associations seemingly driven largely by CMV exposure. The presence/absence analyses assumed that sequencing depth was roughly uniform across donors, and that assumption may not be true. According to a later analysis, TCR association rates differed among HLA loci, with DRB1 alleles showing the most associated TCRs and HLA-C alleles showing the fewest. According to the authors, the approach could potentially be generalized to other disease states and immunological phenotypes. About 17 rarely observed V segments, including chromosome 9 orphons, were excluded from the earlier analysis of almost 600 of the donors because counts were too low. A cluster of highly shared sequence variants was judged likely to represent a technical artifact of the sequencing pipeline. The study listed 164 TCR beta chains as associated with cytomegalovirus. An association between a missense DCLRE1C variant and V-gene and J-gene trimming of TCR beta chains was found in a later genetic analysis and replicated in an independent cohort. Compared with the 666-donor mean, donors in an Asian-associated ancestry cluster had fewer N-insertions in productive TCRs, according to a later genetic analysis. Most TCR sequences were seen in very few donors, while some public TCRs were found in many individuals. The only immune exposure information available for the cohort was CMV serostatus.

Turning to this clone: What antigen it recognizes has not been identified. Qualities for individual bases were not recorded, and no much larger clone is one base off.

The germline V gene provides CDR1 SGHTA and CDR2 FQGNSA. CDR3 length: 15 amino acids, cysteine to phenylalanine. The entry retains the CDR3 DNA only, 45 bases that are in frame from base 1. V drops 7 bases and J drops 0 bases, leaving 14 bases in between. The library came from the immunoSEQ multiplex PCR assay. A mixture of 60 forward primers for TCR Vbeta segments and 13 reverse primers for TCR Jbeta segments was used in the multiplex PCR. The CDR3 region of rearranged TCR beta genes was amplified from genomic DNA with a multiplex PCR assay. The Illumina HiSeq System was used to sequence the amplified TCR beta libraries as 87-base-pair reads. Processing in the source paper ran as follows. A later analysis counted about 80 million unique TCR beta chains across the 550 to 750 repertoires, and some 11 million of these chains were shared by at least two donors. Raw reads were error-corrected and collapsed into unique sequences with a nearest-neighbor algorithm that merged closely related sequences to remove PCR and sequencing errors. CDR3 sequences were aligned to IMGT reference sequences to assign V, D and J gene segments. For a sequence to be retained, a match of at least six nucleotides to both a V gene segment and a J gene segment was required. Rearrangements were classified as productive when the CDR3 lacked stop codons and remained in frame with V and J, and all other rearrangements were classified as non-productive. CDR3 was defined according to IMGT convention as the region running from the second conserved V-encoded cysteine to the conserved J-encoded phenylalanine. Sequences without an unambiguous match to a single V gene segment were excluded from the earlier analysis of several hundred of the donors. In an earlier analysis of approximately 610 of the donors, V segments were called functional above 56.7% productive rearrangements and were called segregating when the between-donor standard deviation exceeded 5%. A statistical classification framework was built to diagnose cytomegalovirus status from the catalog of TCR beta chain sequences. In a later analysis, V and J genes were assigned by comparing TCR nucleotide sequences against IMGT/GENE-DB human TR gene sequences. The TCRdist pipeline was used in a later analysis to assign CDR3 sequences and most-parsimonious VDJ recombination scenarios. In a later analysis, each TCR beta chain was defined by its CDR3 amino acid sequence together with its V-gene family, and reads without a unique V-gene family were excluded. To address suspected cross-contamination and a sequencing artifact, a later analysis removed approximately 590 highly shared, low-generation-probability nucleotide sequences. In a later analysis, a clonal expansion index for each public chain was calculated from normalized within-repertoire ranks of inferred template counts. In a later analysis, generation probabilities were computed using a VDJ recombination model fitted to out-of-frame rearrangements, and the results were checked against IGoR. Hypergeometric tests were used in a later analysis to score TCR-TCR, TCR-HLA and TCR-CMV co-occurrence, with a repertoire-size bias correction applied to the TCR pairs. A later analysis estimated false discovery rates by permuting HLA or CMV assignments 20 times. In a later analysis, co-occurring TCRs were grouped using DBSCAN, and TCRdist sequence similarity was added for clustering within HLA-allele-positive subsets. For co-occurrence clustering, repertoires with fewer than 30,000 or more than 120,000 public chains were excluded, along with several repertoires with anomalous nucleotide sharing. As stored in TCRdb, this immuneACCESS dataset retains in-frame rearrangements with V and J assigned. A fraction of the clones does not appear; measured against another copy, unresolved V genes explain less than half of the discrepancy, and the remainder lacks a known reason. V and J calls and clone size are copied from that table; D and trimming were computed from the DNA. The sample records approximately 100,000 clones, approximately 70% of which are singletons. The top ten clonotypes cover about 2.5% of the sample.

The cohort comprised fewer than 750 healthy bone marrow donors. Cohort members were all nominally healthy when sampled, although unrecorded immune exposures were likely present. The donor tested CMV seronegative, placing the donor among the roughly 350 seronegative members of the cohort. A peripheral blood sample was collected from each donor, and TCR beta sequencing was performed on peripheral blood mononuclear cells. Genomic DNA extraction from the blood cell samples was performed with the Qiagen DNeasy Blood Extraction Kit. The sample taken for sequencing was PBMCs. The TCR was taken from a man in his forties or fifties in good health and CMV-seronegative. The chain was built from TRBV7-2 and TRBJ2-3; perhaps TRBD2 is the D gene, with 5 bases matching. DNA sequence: TGTGCCAGCATCGCAAGCGGACCTAGCACAGATACGCAGTATTTT. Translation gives CASIASGPSTDTQYF.